The 32 T cell receptor beta chains in this list originate from one sample, sequenced in a study of breast tumors, draining lymph nodes, adjacent tissues. One entry per CDR3 protein, called by TCRdb with MiXCR from the multiplex PCR reads. Altogether some 85,000 distinct CDR3 sequences are present, more than 25% being singletons, with the ten largest covering 8.1%. Samples came from axillary lymph nodes draining the breast cancer. Sequencing was performed on axillary lymph node tissue. The source is a female donor with breast cancer. Some clones in this sample may be carry-over from other donors' samples.

This clonotype was counted a single time. J is TRBJ2-3 and V is TRBV7-2; the D gene is possibly TRBD1 (6 bases). The CDR3 totals 15 residues. V was cut by 5 bases and J by 0 bases, with 12 bases left in between. CDR1 and CDR2 from the germline V gene are SGHTA and FQGNSA. DNA for the CDR3: TGTGCCAGCAGCGCTCAACAGGGTAGCACAGATACGCAGTATTTT. This encodes CASSAQQGSTDTQYF.

Details on this clonotype: This may be a read error, as it is one base from a much larger clone. The chain carries TRBV11-2 and TRBJ2-2, with TRBD1 matching over 10 bases. The germline V gene encodes CDR1 SGHAT and CDR2 FQNNGV. V trimming: 5 bases; J trimming: 3 bases; junction bases outside the gene matches: 6. The CDR3 covers 16 residues. Here the CDR3 reads CASSQGTGAYTGELFF. The CDR3 DNA sequence: TGTGCCAGCAGCCAAGGGACAGGGGCGTACACCGGGGAGCTGTTTTTT.

This clonotype was recorded at least ten times. A much bigger clone sits one base away, suggesting this may be a read error. The chain combines TRBV6-6 with TRBJ2-7; TRBD2 matches at 11 bases. Germline CDR1 is MNHNY and CDR2 is SVGAGI (reference sequence). J was trimmed by 4 bases and V by 8 bases; bases with no gene match: 13. The CDR3 runs to 16 residues. CDR3 nucleotide sequence: TGTGCCAGCTTACCTAGCGGGAGGAGCGGGGGATACGAGCAGTACTTC. It specifies CASLPSGRSGGYEQYF.

This clonotype was found many times. The rearrangement uses TRBV20-1 and TRBJ2-1; 10 positions agree with TRBD1. The CDR3 sequence is 14 residues long. V was pared by 5 bases and J by 9 bases, with 10 bases of the junction left unmatched. CDR1 is DFQATT, CDR2 SNEGSKA, per germline (reference sequence). The DNA for the CDR3 is TGCAGTGCTGACCGGGACAGGGGTATTCGTGAGCAGTTCTTC. It specifies CSADRDRGIREQFF.

The rearrangement uses TRBV27 and TRBJ2-1, with D perhaps TRBD1 (6 bases). The CDR3 consists of 16 residues. Germline V gene lookup returns CDR1 MNHEY and CDR2 SMNVEV (reference sequence). Trimming cost V 3 bases and J 2 bases, with 14 bases left between them. CDR3 bases: TGTGCCAGCAGTTTCTTCTACAGGGCTGCCTACAATGAGCAGTTCTTC. This encodes CASSFFYRAAYNEQFF.

At least ten counts were recorded for this clonotype. The V and J genes are TRBV20-1 and TRBJ2-1; perhaps TRBD1 as D (6 bases). The germline V and J ends were trimmed by 6 bases and 8 bases, with 29 bases remaining between them. Per the germline V gene, CDR1 is DFQATT and CDR2 is SNEGSKA (reference sequence). The CDR3 consists of 17 residues. CDR3 sequence (DNA): TGCAGTGCCAGGGGTGTGGAAAGCGCAACGGAGTCTTATGAGCAGTTCTTC. This translates into CSARGVESATESYEQFF.

This clonotype was seen ten or more times. This sequence joins TRBV19 and TRBJ2-7; TRBD1 agrees at 9 bases. The trim removed 7 bases at V and 4 bases at J, leaving 5 bases unmatched. The germline CDR1 and CDR2 sequences are LNHDA and SQIVND (reference sequence). This CDR3 is 13 amino acids long. In DNA form, the CDR3 reads TGTGCCAGTAAGGACAGGGGAAAATACGAGCAGTACTTC. It specifies CASKDRGKYEQYF.

This clonotype was observed many times. This chain connects TRBV3-1 to TRBJ1-3; unclear D gene. The V and J ends lost 1 base and 2 bases respectively, with 6 bases between them. Germline CDR1 LGHDT, CDR2 YNNKEL (reference sequence). This CDR3 comprises 14 residues. The CDR3 spells CASSQVGPGNTIYF. The CDR3 DNA reads TGTGCCAGCAGCCAAGTGGGTCCTGGAAACACCATATATTTT.

There are many counts of this clonotype. J is TRBJ2-5 and V is TRBV20-1, with a tentative D call TRBD1 (6 bases). Germline V gene lookup returns CDR1 DFQATT and CDR2 SNEGSKA (reference sequence). Trimming took 1 base from V and 5 from J, leaving 14 bases between them. This CDR3 has 14 amino acids. CDR3 DNA: TGCAGTGCTAGAGGGACAGACCATATCGAGACCCAGTACTTC. Translating it yields CSARGTDHIETQYF.

This clonotype was observed many times. CDR3 region: CASSARKGETQYF. CDR3 nucleotides: TGTGCCAGCAGTGCCCGGAAGGGGGAGACCCAGTACTTC. The chain uses TRBV2 and TRBJ2-5, with a possible D match to TRBD1 (5 bases). The ends were cut back, 4 bases at V and 5 bases at J, with 11 bases in the middle. In germline, CDR1 is SNHLY, CDR2 FYNNEI. This CDR3 is built from 13 residues.

A remark on this clonotype: Since a much larger clone is just one base distant, this may be a read error. No conserved phenylalanine or tryptophan is present at the end of the CDR3, so a read error is the likely explanation. The chain employs TRBV28 and TRBJ2-7; the match to TRBD2 covers 8 bases. This CDR3 region has 13 residues. CDR1 and CDR2 (germline): MDHEN, SYDVKM. The V gene end was trimmed by 3 bases and the J gene end by 4 bases; junction bases not matched to a gene: 2. The chain's CDR3 is CASSFGREYEQYL. The DNA of the CDR3 is TGTGCCAGCAGTTTCGGGAGGGAATACGAGCAGTACCTC.

This clonotype was found many times. The gene calls are TRBV5-1 and TRBJ1-2; 7 positions agree with TRBD1. The CDR3 consists of 15 residues. V lost 2 bases and J lost 1; bases outside the gene matches: 5. Germline V gene sequence: CDR1 SGHRS, CDR2 YFSETQ. CDR3 nucleotide sequence: TGCGCCAGCAGCTTAGGGACAGATTATAACTATGGCTACACCTTC. It yields the protein CASSLGTDYNYGYTF.

The chain uses TRBV6-2 or TRBV6-3 and TRBJ2-3, with a possible D match to TRBD2 (5 bases). Deletions cut 5 bases from V and 9 bases from J, with 15 bases between. This CDR3 region has 13 residues. Germline V gene lookup returns CDR1 MNHEY and CDR2 SVGEGT. The CDR3: CASSPGVARTQYF. CDR3 bases: TGTGCCAGCAGTCCCGGGGTAGCGAGAACGCAGTATTTT.

This clonotype was observed at least ten times. This clone may be a read error of a much larger clone one base away. The chain carries TRBV20-1 and TRBJ2-7; 9 nucleotides match TRBD2. The CDR3 is 14 amino acids. The ends lost 6 bases at V and 6 bases at J; junction bases unmatched: 12. Looked up from germline, CDR1 is DFQATT and CDR2 is SNEGSKA (reference sequence). CDR3 amino acids: CSAQPAGGTSEQYF. CDR3 in DNA: TGCAGTGCCCAGCCAGCGGGAGGAACATCCGAGCAGTACTTC.

The sample holds many counts of this clonotype. The junction departs from the called germline gene at one end, perhaps through a read error. The chain carries TRBV5-1 and TRBJ2-5; possible D gene TRBD2, 6 bases. Germline CDR1 is SGHRS and CDR2 is YFSETQ. The CDR3 is 14 residues long. CDR3 bases: TGCGCCAGCAGCTTAATAGCGGACCAAGACACCCAGTACTTC. It specifies CASSLIADQDTQYF. Complete variable domain (other parts from reference TRBV5-1 and TRBJ2-5): KAGVTQTPRYLIKTRGQQVTLSCSPISGHRSVSWYQQTPGQGLQFLFEYFSETQRNKGNFPGRFSGRQFSNSRSEMNVSTLELGDSALYLCASSLIADQDTQYFGPGTRLLVL.

This clonotype showed up many times. The chain has TRBV20-1 and TRBJ1-2, with no clear D. The germline V gene encodes CDR1 DFQATT and CDR2 SNEGSKA (reference sequence). CDR3 length equals 13 residues. The ends were cut back, 3 bases at V and 0 bases at J, with 8 bases in the middle. This CDR3 is CSARRRPNYGYTF. Here the CDR3 DNA reads TGCAGTGCTAGGCGGAGGCCTAACTATGGCTACACCTTC.

This clonotype appeared many times. V is TRBV14 and J is TRBJ1-6; D might be TRBD1 (5 bases). The CDR3 loop spans 17 amino acids. Trimming shortened V by 0 bases and J by 0 bases, and 9 bases separated the two germline ends. The germline V gene has CDR1 SGHDN and CDR2 FVKESK. The CDR3 DNA reads TGTGCCAGCAGCCAAGACTTGGGGGGCTCCTATAATTCACCCCTCCACTTT. Residues: CASSQDLGGSYNSPLHF.

Details on this clonotype: Given a much more abundant clone one base away, this may be a read error. The V and J genes are TRBV20-1 and TRBJ2-7; no reliable D call. Germline CDR1 DFQATT, CDR2 SNEGSKA (reference sequence). Between the trimmed V and J ends, which lost 2 bases and 6 bases, there was a span of 17 bases. The CDR3 has 14 amino acids. For the CDR3, the DNA is TGCAGTGCTAGATCCGCGGACCGGATCTCCGAGCAGTACTTC. Protein sequence: CSARSADRISEQYF.

This clonotype was picked up many times. The chain couples TRBV7-8 to TRBJ2-7, with unresolved D. V lost 5 bases to trimming and J lost 1 base, with 15 bases between them. The germline gives CDR1 SGHVS, CDR2 FQNEAQ. The CDR3 runs 15 residues. The CDR3 DNA follows: TGTGCCAGCAGCGCGGACGGATTCAGTTCCTACGAGCAGTACTTC. This encodes CASSADGFSSYEQYF. Full variable domain (outside the CDR3, taken from reference TRBV7-8 and TRBJ2-7): GAGVSQSPRYKVAKRGQDVALRCDPISGHVSLFWYQQALGQGPEFLTYFQNEAQLDKSGLPSDRFFAERPEGSVSTLKIQRTQQEDSAVYLCASSADGFSSYEQYFGPGTRLTVT.

In this sample, this clonotype turned up many times. The CDR3 coding sequence is TGTGCCAGCAGCAAGGGACTAGCGGGAGACGCCGGGGAGCTGTTTTTT. Translated, it gives CASSKGLAGDAGELFF. The chain links TRBV7-3 to TRBJ2-2; 14 nucleotides agree with TRBD2. Per the germline V gene, CDR1 is SGHTA and CDR2 is FQGTGA. CDR3 length: 16 residues. Trimming took 5 bases from V and 6 from J; bases not matched to a gene: 5.

This clonotype was detected once. V is TRBV5-5 and J is TRBJ2-3, with D possibly being TRBD1 or TRBD2 (5 bases each). The V and J ends lost 5 bases and 0 bases respectively, with 25 bases between them. The CDR3 spans 19 residues. Germline V CDR1 and CDR2: SGHKS, YYEKEE (reference sequence). The CDR3 protein is CASSTKGPAAPTSTDTQYF. In DNA form, the CDR3 reads TGTGCCAGCAGTACCAAGGGACCAGCGGCCCCCACTAGCACAGATACGCAGTATTTT.

A note on this clonotype: A single base separates this from a much larger clone, so it may be a read error. The chain recombines TRBV2 with TRBJ1-1; D not resolved. CDR1 and CDR2 (germline): SNHLY, FYNNEI. This CDR3 contains 14 residues. V lost 3 bases to trimming and J lost 6 bases, with 14 bases between them. CDR3 coding DNA: TGTGCCAGCAGTGAGGGAACAGCGGCCGCTGAAGCTTTCTTT. It translates to CASSEGTAAAEAFF.

The CDR3 protein is CASSTTGGETQYF. Here the CDR3 DNA reads TGTGCCAGCAGCACTACAGGTGGGGAGACCCAGTACTTC. The chain recombines TRBV7-2 with TRBJ2-5; D is possibly TRBD1 (5 bases). This CDR3 is 13 amino acids long. Germline V CDR1 and CDR2: SGHTA, FQGNSA. V was shortened by 5 bases and J by 5 bases, with 12 bases between the two germline ends.

There are many counts of this clonotype. V gene TRBV6-1 combines with J gene TRBJ1-4; D is unresolved. The V gene's germline CDR1 is MNHNS and CDR2 SASEGT. V was shortened by 10 bases and J by 0 bases, with 9 bases between the two germline ends. This CDR3 is 13 amino acids long. The CDR3 DNA reads as TGTGCCACCCCGGGAGCAACTAATGAAAAACTGTTTTTT. Residues: CATPGATNEKLFF.

The rearrangement uses TRBV7-6 and TRBJ2-7; possibly TRBD2 for D (6 bases). Germline loops: CDR1 SGHVS, CDR2 FNYEAQ. The germline V and J ends were trimmed by 8 bases and 3 bases, with 17 bases remaining between them. The CDR3 spans 14 residues. CDR3 sequence (DNA): TGTGCCAGCGGCCTGGGGCTAGCGAGCTACGAGCAGTACTTC. Translated: CASGLGLASYEQYF.

This clonotype was seen many times. The genes are TRBV24-1 and TRBJ2-5, with TRBD2 matching 7 bases. From germline, CDR1 is KGHDR and CDR2 SFDVKD. The CDR3 is 16 residues long. After removal of 4 bases from V and 2 bases from J, the junction contained 9 bases not matched to a gene. The CDR3 spells CATSDPGVGGQETQYF. The DNA for the CDR3 is TGTGCCACCAGTGACCCGGGTGTGGGGGGGCAAGAGACCCAGTACTTC.

In this sample, this clonotype turned up many times. This rearrangement joins TRBV30 to TRBJ1-3, with D possibly being TRBD1 (5 bases). V lost 1 base and J lost 4, with 8 bases in between. The CDR3 runs 13 residues. Germline values: CDR1 GTSNPN, CDR2 SVGIG (reference sequence). The CDR3 is CAWSGTGGNTIYF. The CDR3 DNA reads TGTGCCTGGAGTGGAACAGGAGGAAACACCATATATTTT.

The chain is built from TRBV5-1 and TRBJ1-5; TRBD1 matches at 7 bases. Germline-derived CDR1 and CDR2 are SGHRS and YFSETQ. Unmatched junction bases numbered 10, after V lost 4 bases and J lost 0 bases. The CDR3 runs to 17 residues. The CDR3 loop is CASSHNRGTHSNQPQHF. CDR3 bases: TGCGCCAGCAGCCATAACAGGGGCACACATAGCAATCAGCCCCAGCATTTT.

The V and J genes are TRBV20-1 and TRBJ1-3; 8 nucleotides agree with TRBD1. The germline CDR1 and CDR2 sequences are DFQATT and SNEGSKA (reference sequence). The CDR3 loop spans 16 amino acids. After removal of 3 bases from V and 2 bases from J, the junction contained 9 bases not matched to a gene. In DNA, the CDR3 is TGCAGTGCTAGGGAGAGCCCGGACAGGGCTGGAAACACCATATATTTT. Residues: CSARESPDRAGNTIYF.

This clonotype has a count of ten or more. The chain carries TRBV30 and TRBJ1-2; tentative D call: TRBD1 (6 bases). CDR3 size: 15 residues. The V end was cut by 0 bases, the J end by 7 bases, with 18 bases between. The germline V gene encodes CDR1 GTSNPN and CDR2 SVGIG (reference sequence). CDR3 in DNA: TGTGCCTGGAGTGTAGGGGGATCCCAAAAGGGTGGCTACACCTTC. It yields the protein CAWSVGGSQKGGYTF.

Notes on this clonotype: Possible read error: a much larger clone is one base away. The gene calls are TRBV12-3 or TRBV12-4 and TRBJ2-1, with TRBD1 identical over 8 bases. V lost 6 bases, J lost 4 bases, and 8 bases stayed unmatched. The CDR3 is 15 amino acids. In nucleotides, the CDR3 is TGTGCCAGCAGCTGGGGACAGGAATTTTACAATGAGCAGTTCTTC. This sequence encodes CASSWGQEFYNEQFF.

Note on this clonotype: The junction shows a germline mismatch at one end, possibly a read error. This rearrangement joins TRBV7-6 to TRBJ1-5, with TRBD1 matching over 11 bases. The CDR3 has 15 residues. CDR1 is SGHVS, CDR2 FNYEAQ, per germline. The CDR3 DNA reads TGTGACAGAAGAGGGACAGGGGGTACCAATCGGCCCCAGCATTTT. The encoded protein is CDRRGTGGTNRPQHF.